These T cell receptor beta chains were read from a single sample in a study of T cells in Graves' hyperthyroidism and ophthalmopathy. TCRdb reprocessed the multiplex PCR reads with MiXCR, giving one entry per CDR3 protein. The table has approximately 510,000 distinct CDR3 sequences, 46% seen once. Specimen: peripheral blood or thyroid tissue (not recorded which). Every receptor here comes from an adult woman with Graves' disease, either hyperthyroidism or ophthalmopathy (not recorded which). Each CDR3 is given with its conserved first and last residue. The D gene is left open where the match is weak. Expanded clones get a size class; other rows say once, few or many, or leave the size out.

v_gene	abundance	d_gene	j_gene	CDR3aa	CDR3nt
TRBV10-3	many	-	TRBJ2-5	CAISLGREITKETQYF	TGTGCCATCAGTCTCGGTCGGGAGATCACAAAAGAGACCCAGTACTTC
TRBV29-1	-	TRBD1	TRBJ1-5	CSVADRAREPQHF	TGCAGCGTTGCAGACAGGGCCAGGGAGCCCCAGCATTTT
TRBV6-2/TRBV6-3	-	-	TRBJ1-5	CASSYGREWSNQPQHF	TGTGCCAGCAGTTACGGCAGGGAGTGGAGCAATCAGCCCCAGCATTTT
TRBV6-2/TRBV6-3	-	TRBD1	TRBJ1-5	CASSERGQRPPQHF	TGTGCCAGCAGTGAACGGGGACAGCGTCCGCCCCAGCATTTT
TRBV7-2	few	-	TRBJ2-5	CASSPPRRDQYF	TGTGCCAGCAGCCCCCCTCGCAGGGACCAGTACTTC
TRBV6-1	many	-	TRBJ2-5	CASSSPGAAQETQYF	TGTGCCAGCAGTTCACCCGGGGCGGCACAAGAGACCCAGTACTTC
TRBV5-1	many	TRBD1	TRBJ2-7	CASSTTGASYEQYF	TGCGCCAGCAGCACAACAGGGGCCTCCTACGAGCAGTACTTC
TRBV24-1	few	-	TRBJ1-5	CATSDNPGNQPQHF	TGTGCCACCAGTGATAACCCGGGAAATCAGCCCCAGCATTTT
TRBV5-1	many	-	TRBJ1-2	CASSQDSTGYTF	TGCGCCAGCAGCCAAGACTCGACAGGTTACACCTTC
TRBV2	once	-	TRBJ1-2	CASSSDAAGYTF	TGTGCCAGCAGCTCCGACGCGGCTGGCTACACCTTC
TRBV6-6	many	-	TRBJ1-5	CASSYEEVNQPQHF	TGTGCCAGCAGTTACGAGGAGGTCAATCAGCCCCAGCATTTT
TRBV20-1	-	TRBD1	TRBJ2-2	CSAIRAQGARTGELFF	TGCAGTGCCATCAGGGCACAGGGGGCGAGGACCGGGGAGCTGTTTTTT
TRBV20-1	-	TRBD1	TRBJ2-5	CSARDRGQEYQETQYF	TGCAGTGCTAGAGACAGGGGACAGGAGTACCAAGAGACCCAGTACTTC
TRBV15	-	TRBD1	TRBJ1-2	CAAEPGQGARVSGYTF	TGTGCCGCAGAACCGGGACAGGGGGCGCGAGTTTCTGGCTACACCTTC
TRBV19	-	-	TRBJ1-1	CASSQRQVGTEAFF	TGTGCCAGTAGTCAGAGACAGGTTGGCACTGAAGCTTTCTTT
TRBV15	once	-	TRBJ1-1	CATSSTTNTEAFF	TGTGCCACCAGCAGCACCACGAACACTGAAGCTTTCTTT
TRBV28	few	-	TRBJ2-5	CASRTLETQYF	TGTGCCAGCAGAACACTAGAGACCCAGTACTTC
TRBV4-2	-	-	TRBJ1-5	CASSQGSETQHF	TGTGCCAGCAGCCAAGGTTCAGAGACCCAGCATTTT
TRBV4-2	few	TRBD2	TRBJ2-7	CASSQDESTSGSYEQYF	TGTGCCAGCAGCCAAGATGAGAGTACTAGCGGCTCCTACGAGCAGTACTTC
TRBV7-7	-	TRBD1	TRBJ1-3	CASSSTGGAGNTIYF	TGTGCCAGCAGCTCGACAGGGGGCGCGGGAAACACCATATATTTT
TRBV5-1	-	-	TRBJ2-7	CASSLSNTGELYF	TGCGCCAGCAGCTTGTCGAACACCGGGGAGCTGTACTTC
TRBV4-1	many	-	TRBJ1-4	CASSQAPLNEKLFF	TGCGCCAGCAGCCAAGCGCCATTGAATGAAAAACTGTTTTTT
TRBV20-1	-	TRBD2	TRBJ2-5	CSERERGETQYF	TGCAGTGAAAGGGAGCGGGGAGAGACCCAGTACTTC
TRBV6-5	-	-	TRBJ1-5	CAISLRWYSNQPQHF	TGTGCCATCAGCCTGCGGTGGTATAGCAATCAGCCCCAGCATTTT
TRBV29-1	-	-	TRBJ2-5	CGVEETQYF	TGCGGCGTTGAAGAGACCCAGTACTTC
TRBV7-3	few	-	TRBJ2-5	CASSLSGAGDGETQYF	TGTGCCAGCAGCTTATCCGGGGCAGGAGATGGGGAGACCCAGTACTTC
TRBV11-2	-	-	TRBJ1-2	CASSSRAGADGYTF	TGTGCCAGCAGCTCTAGGGCCGGGGCCGATGGCTACACCTTC
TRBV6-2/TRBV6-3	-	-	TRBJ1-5	CASSSSGYAGRGPQHF	TGTGCCAGCAGTTCAAGCGGTTACGCCGGCCGGGGGCCCCAGCATTTT
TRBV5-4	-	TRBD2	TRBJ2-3	CASSFPSGVGTDTQYF	TGTGCCAGCAGCTTCCCTAGCGGGGTGGGGACAGATACGCAGTATTTT
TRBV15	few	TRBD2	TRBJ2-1	CATGTSSYNEQFF	TGTGCCACCGGGACTAGCAGCTACAATGAGCAGTTCTTC
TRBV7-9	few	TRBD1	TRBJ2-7	CASSDGRLGQGGSYEQYF	TGTGCCAGCAGTGATGGAAGGTTGGGACAGGGGGGTTCCTACGAGCAGTACTTC
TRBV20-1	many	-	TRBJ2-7	CSASTQMYEQYF	TGCAGTGCTAGTACACAGATGTACGAGCAGTACTTC
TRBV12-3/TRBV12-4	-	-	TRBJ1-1	CASSVSGGVEAFF	TGTGCCAGCAGTGTTAGCGGGGGCGTTGAAGCTTTCTTT
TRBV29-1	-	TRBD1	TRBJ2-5	CSRGGGETQYF	TGCAGCAGAGGGGGCGGGGAGACCCAGTACTTC
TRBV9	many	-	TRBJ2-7	CASSPTGQGREEQYF	TGTGCCAGCAGCCCCACGGGGCAGGGAAGGGAAGAGCAGTACTTC
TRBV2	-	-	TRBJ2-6	CASSGGSGQWISGANVLTF	TGTGCCAGCAGTGGGGGCTCCGGACAGTGGATCTCTGGGGCCAACGTCCTGACTTTC
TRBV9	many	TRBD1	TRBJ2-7	CASSAGQGDPSYEQYF	TGTGCCAGCAGCGCCGGACAGGGGGACCCCTCCTACGAGCAGTACTTC
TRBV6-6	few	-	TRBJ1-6	CASSTGSGTPLHF	TGTGCCAGCAGCACAGGGTCCGGGACACCCCTCCACTTT
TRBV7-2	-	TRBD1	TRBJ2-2	CASMRQGGAGELFF	TGTGCCAGCATGCGACAGGGGGGAGCCGGGGAGCTGTTTTTT
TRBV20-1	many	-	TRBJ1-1	CSAPRGTNMNTEAFF	TGCAGTGCACCGCGGGGGACAAACATGAACACTGAAGCTTTCTTT
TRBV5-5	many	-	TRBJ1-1	CASSHDRDTEAFF	TGTGCCAGCAGCCACGACAGAGACACTGAAGCTTTCTTT
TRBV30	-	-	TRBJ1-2	CAWSNSYYGYTF	TGTGCCTGGAGTAACAGTTACTATGGCTACACCTTC
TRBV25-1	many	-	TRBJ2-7	CASSDTPEQYF	TGTGCCAGCAGTGACACGCCCGAGCAGTACTTC
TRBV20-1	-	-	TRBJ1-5	CSARETSSNQPQHF	TGCAGTGCTAGAGAAACAAGTAGCAATCAGCCCCAGCATTTT
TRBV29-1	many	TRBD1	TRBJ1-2	CSVQKVQGLWGDGYTF	TGCAGCGTCCAGAAAGTACAGGGGCTATGGGGTGATGGCTACACCTTC
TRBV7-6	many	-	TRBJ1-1	CASSGRRRTEAFF	TGTGCCAGCAGCGGGCGGAGGCGGACTGAAGCTTTCTTT
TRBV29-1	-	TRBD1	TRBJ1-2	CSLTTGVRSYGYTF	TGCAGCTTGACGACAGGGGTCAGGTCCTATGGCTACACCTTC
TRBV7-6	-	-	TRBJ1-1	CASSPYQNTEAFF	TGTGCCAGCAGCCCCTACCAGAACACTGAAGCTTTCTTT
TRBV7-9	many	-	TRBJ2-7	CASSLAPGVSSYEQYF	TGTGCCAGCAGCTTAGCGCCGGGGGTGTCGTCCTACGAGCAGTACTTC
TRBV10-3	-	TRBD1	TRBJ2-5	CARKTGGTETQYF	TGTGCTAGAAAGACAGGGGGTACGGAGACCCAGTACTTC
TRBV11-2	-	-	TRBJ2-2	CASSRKPGELFF	TGTGCCAGCAGCAGGAAACCCGGGGAGCTGTTTTTT
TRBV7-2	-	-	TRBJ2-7	CASSQPFRGGEQYF	TGTGCCAGCAGCCAGCCCTTTAGGGGAGGCGAGCAGTACTTC